Each of the 29 T cell receptor beta chains below was sequenced from the same sample in a study of blood T cell repertoires in COVID-19. Profiled with immunoSEQ multiplex PCR; TCRdb holds only in-frame clones, not every one. This sample has about 170,000 clones, with around 80% found just once. What was sequenced was PBMCs or T cells enriched from blood (not recorded which). These receptors were obtained from a woman in her 70s in a cohort exposed to, infected with or recovered from COVID-19 (not recorded which).

The chain employs TRBV5-1 and TRBJ2-3, with a possible D match to TRBD1 (5 bases). Trimming removed 4 bases at V and 4 bases at J, with 25 bases between. The CDR3 has 18 amino acids. Germline V lookup: CDR1 SGHRS, CDR2 YFSETQ. CDR3 region: CASSPHLLDSRVADTQYF. CDR3 DNA sequence: TGCGCCAGCAGCCCCCACCTCTTAGACAGCAGGGTAGCAGATACGCAGTATTTT. Full variable domain (rest looked up from reference TRBV5-1 and TRBJ2-3): KAGVTQTPRYLIKTRGQQVTLSCSPISGHRSVSWYQQTPGQGLQFLFEYFSETQRNKGNFPGRFSGRQFSNSRSEMNVSTLELGDSALYLCASSPHLLDSRVADTQYFGPGTRLTVL.

V usage is TRBV7-8 and J usage is TRBJ1-5, with 7 bases fitting TRBD1. This CDR3 spans 15 amino acids. Germline V gene sequence: CDR1 SGHVS, CDR2 FQNEAQ. J was trimmed by 6 bases and V by 0 bases; bases with no gene match: 5. The CDR3 coding sequence is TGTGCCAGCAGCTTAGCGGGACAGTTTGGTCAGCCCCAGCATTTT. As protein: CASSLAGQFGQPQHF.

The chain joins TRBV28 to TRBJ1-3; D remains ambiguous. The CDR3 consists of 14 residues. From germline, CDR1 is MDHEN and CDR2 SYDVKM. V shed 5 bases and J shed 4 bases, with 12 bases lying between them. In DNA form, the CDR3 reads TGTGCCAGCAGTAGGCCGGGTGGCGGAAACACCATATATTTT. This encodes CASSRPGGGNTIYF.

The chain employs TRBV24-1 and TRBJ1-5; 7 bases agree with TRBD1. CDR3 length: 15 amino acids. The germline CDR1 and CDR2 sequences are KGHDR and SFDVKD. With V trimmed by 3 bases and J by 3 bases, 4 bases remained unmatched. In DNA form, the CDR3 reads TGTGCCACCAGTGATACGACAGGGTCCAATCAGCCCCAGCATTTT. As protein: CATSDTTGSNQPQHF.

This sequence joins TRBV12-3 or TRBV12-4 and TRBJ1-2; no clear D gene. Trimming cost V 5 bases and J 5 bases, with 12 bases left between them. The CDR3 spans 13 residues. The CDR3 reads CASSPGIKYGYTF. As DNA, the CDR3 is TGTGCCAGCAGTCCCGGGATTAAGTATGGCTACACCTTC.

J is TRBJ1-2 and V is TRBV13; no clear D. CDR3 size: 12 residues. Germline values: CDR1 PRHDT, CDR2 FYEKMQ (reference sequence). Trimming cost V 4 bases and J 1 base, with 4 bases left between them. CDR3 in amino acids: CASSSNNYGYTF. The DNA of the CDR3 is TGTGCCAGCAGCTCAAATAACTATGGCTACACCTTC.

A word on this clone: Other DNA variants within this sample encode the same CDR3. V usage is TRBV11-3 and J usage is TRBJ1-1; weak D call: TRBD1 (6 bases). The CDR3 runs to 13 residues. Trimming stripped 3 bases from V and 1 base from J, with 6 bases between. Per the germline V gene, CDR1 is SGHNT and CDR2 is YENEEA. The DNA of the CDR3 is TGTGCCAGCAGCTTGGGACAGAACACTGAAGCTTTCTTT. Amino acid sequence: CASSLGQNTEAFF.

A word on this clone: A much larger clone differs from this one at a single base, so this may be a read error. This same CDR3 is encoded by further DNA sequences in the sample. The chain joins TRBV9 to TRBJ1-5; the match to TRBD1 covers 10 bases. This CDR3 has 14 residues. Germline loops: CDR1 SGDLS, CDR2 YYNGEE. V was clipped by 2 bases and J by 5 bases; unmatched bases: 1. CDR3 amino acids: CASSVGQGDQPQHF. The DNA of the CDR3 is TGTGCCAGCAGCGTCGGACAGGGGGATCAGCCCCAGCATTTT.

In its sample, this clone was seen a few times. J is TRBJ2-1 and V is TRBV4-3; D perhaps matches TRBD2 (6 bases). V lost 2 bases and J 3 bases, leaving 11 bases between the germline ends. The CDR3 length is 15 residues. Germline assignment: CDR1 LGHNA and CDR2 YSLEER. Here the CDR3 reads CASSQQNSGYNEQFF. The CDR3 DNA reads TGCGCCAGCAGCCAACAGAATAGCGGCTACAATGAGCAGTTCTTC.

This chain connects TRBV7-3 to TRBJ2-1, with 9 bases identical to TRBD1. This CDR3 contains 15 residues. V gave up 5 bases and J gave up 7 bases; unmatched junction bases: 9. Per the germline V gene, CDR1 is SGHTA and CDR2 is FQGTGA. DNA for the CDR3: TGTGCCAGCAGCCAGGACAGGGGCAATGGGAATGAGCAGTTCTTC. Translation: CASSQDRGNGNEQFF. Full variable domain (missing parts from reference TRBV7-3 and TRBJ2-1): GAGVSQTPSNKVTEKGKYVELRCDPISGHTALYWYRQSLGQGPEFLIYFQGTGAADDSGLPNDRFFAVRPEGSVSTLKIQRTERGDSAVYLCASSQDRGNGNEQFFGPGTRLTVL.

Remarks on this clone: At one of its ends the junction is not consistent with the germline gene, which may arise from a read error. The rearrangement joins TRBV7-7 to TRBJ2-7; D is undetermined. Germline loops: CDR1 SSHAT, CDR2 FNYEAQ (reference sequence). This CDR3 is 12 amino acids long. The CDR3 loop reads CASSPDSGEQYF. The CDR3 DNA is TGTGCTAGCAGCCCCGATAGTGGCGAGCAGTACTTC.

The J gene is TRBJ2-1, the V gene TRBV24-1, with a weak D call TRBD1 (6 bases). Per the germline V gene, CDR1 is KGHDR and CDR2 is SFDVKD. This CDR3 spans 15 amino acids. V gave up 5 bases and J gave up 4 bases, with 14 bases separating them. CDR3: CATSGGQKEYNEQFF. The CDR3 DNA follows: TGTGCCACCAGTGGAGGACAGAAAGAATACAATGAGCAGTTCTTC.

The chain carries TRBV6-5 and TRBJ1-2, with D unclear. This CDR3 region has 13 residues. The ends were cut back, 6 bases at V and 1 base at J, with 9 bases in the middle. The germline CDR1 and CDR2 sequences are MNHEY and SVGAGI. CDR3 region: CASRAERNYGYTF. The CDR3 DNA reads as TGTGCCAGCAGAGCCGAGCGTAACTATGGCTACACCTTC.

The genes are TRBV19 and TRBJ1-2, with 7 bases matching TRBD1. The V gene end was trimmed by 6 bases and the J gene end by 7 bases; junction bases not matched to a gene: 2. CDR1 and CDR2 (germline): LNHDA, SQIVND (reference sequence). The CDR3 covers 11 residues. CDR3 sequence: CASRAGGGYTF. The CDR3 DNA reads as TGTGCCAGTAGGGCAGGGGGTGGCTACACCTTC.

The CDR3 sequence is CATSRQATHQPQHF. Written as DNA, the CDR3 is TGTGCCACCAGTAGACAGGCCACGCATCAGCCCCAGCATTTT. The chain joins TRBV15 to TRBJ1-5, with a possible D match to TRBD1 (6 bases). CDR1 is LNHNV, CDR2 YYDKDF, per germline (reference sequence). V lost 6 bases to trimming and J lost 5 bases, with 14 bases between them. The CDR3 is made up of 14 amino acids.

The V call is TRBV6-5, the J call TRBJ1-2; 12 nucleotides agree with TRBD1. Germline V gene data show CDR1 as MNHEY and CDR2 as SVGAGI. Germline trimming cut 2 bases from V and 7 bases from J; bases unmatched to any gene: 2. The CDR3 has 14 residues. In DNA form, the CDR3 reads TGTGCCAGCAGTTACCAGGGACAGGGGGCTGGCTACACCTTC. It encodes CASSYQGQGAGYTF.

V usage is TRBV3-1 (or the pseudogene TRBV3-2) and J usage is TRBJ1-1; D is unclear. Germline V gene sequence: CDR1 LGHDT, CDR2 YNNKEL (reference sequence). The length of the CDR3 is 14 residues. Trimming shortened V by 2 bases and J by 6 bases, and 13 bases separated the two germline ends. In DNA, the CDR3 is TGTGCCAGCAGCCAAAGCGGGATAGGTTCTGAAGCTTTCTTT. Translated, it gives CASSQSGIGSEAFF.

This clone was counted once. The V call is TRBV5-1, the J call TRBJ1-2, with 8 bases identical to TRBD1. The V segment lost 3 bases and the J segment 4 bases; nucleotides outside the gene matches: 8. The germline gives CDR1 SGHRS, CDR2 YFSETQ. The CDR3 has 15 amino acids. CDR3 nucleotide sequence: TGCGCCAGCAGCTCGACAGGGGAATTACGCTATGGCTACACCTTC. Translation: CASSSTGELRYGYTF.

This sequence joins TRBV28 and TRBJ2-3, with 10 bases fitting TRBD2. J lost 3 bases, V lost 7 bases, and 1 base had no gene match. Germline V CDR1 and CDR2: MDHEN, SYDVKM. CDR3 length equals 13 residues. This CDR3 is CASIAGGTDTQYF. For the CDR3, the DNA is TGTGCCAGCATAGCGGGAGGTACAGATACGCAGTATTTT.

The V and J genes are TRBV19 and TRBJ2-2, with TRBD1 matching over 8 bases. Germline loops: CDR1 LNHDA, CDR2 SQIVND (reference sequence). This CDR3 region has 16 residues. Trimming removed 6 bases from V and 6 bases from J; junction bases left unmatched: 12. For the CDR3, the DNA is TGTGCCAGTAGCGGACAGGGTTTTATTCACGCCGGGGAGCTGTTTTTT. It codes for CASSGQGFIHAGELFF.

The chain joins TRBV7-9 to TRBJ1-2, with TRBD1 matching 9 bases. CDR3 size: 15 residues. CDR1 is SEHNR and CDR2 is FQNEAQ in the germline V gene (reference sequence). V lost 5 bases, J lost 7 bases, and 11 bases stayed unmatched. The CDR3 reads CASSPGTGPAPGYTF. CDR3 bases: TGTGCCAGCAGCCCAGGGACAGGGCCAGCCCCTGGCTACACCTTC.

This clone was counted a single time. This CDR3 reads CASSPTGPNQPQHF. The CDR3 nucleotides read TGTGCCAGCAGCCCGACAGGGCCTAATCAGCCCCAGCATTTT. V gene TRBV11-2 combines with J gene TRBJ1-5; 7 bases line up with TRBD1. Trimming cost V 5 bases and J 4 bases; bases outside gene matches: 5. CDR1 and CDR2 (germline): SGHAT, FQNNGV. This CDR3 spans 14 amino acids. Drawing the rest from reference TRBV11-2 and TRBJ1-5, the complete variable domain is EAGVAQSPRYKIIEKRQSVAFWCNPISGHATLYWYQQILGQGPKLLIQFQNNGVVDDSQLPKDRFSAERLKGVDSTLKIQPAKLEDSAVYLCASSPTGPNQPQHFGDGTRLSIL.

The chain is built from TRBV12-1 and TRBJ2-3; the table's D call, TRBD2, was not checked against the DNA. TRBV12-1 constitutes a pseudogene. The CDR3 spans 19 residues. This CDR3 reads CASSDPLAGARTSTDTQYF. CDR3 nucleotides: TGTGCCAGCAGCGACCCACTAGCGGGAGCCCGGACAAGCACAGATACGCAGTATTTT.

The V and J genes are TRBV25-1 and TRBJ2-1, with D unresolved. Germline CDR1 and CDR2: MGHDK and SYGVNS. Deletions cut 1 base from V and 5 bases from J, with 9 bases between. This CDR3 region has 14 residues. In DNA form, the CDR3 reads TGTGCCAGCAGTGAATCTGCGGTGGACAATGAGCAGTTCTTC. Translated, it gives CASSESAVDNEQFF.

This clone was seen many times. The chain couples TRBV19 to TRBJ2-7; TRBD1 agrees at 10 bases. The germline V gene encodes CDR1 LNHDA and CDR2 SQIVND (reference sequence). With 4 bases clipped from V and 6 bases from J, the junction kept 9 bases outside the gene matches. CDR3 size: 15 residues. As DNA, the CDR3 is TGTGCCAGTAGTAGGGGGGACAGGGGAACGAGCGAGCAGTACTTC. Residues: CASSRGDRGTSEQYF.

V gene TRBV5-1 combines with J gene TRBJ2-7; 13 bases are shared with TRBD2. CDR1 SGHRS and CDR2 YFSETQ come from the germline V gene. This CDR3 contains 16 residues. Germline trimming cut 5 bases from V and 4 bases from J; bases unmatched to any gene: 9. The CDR3 coding sequence is TGCGCCAGCAGTCTTGCGCCGGGACTAGCGGGATACGAGCAGTACTTC. This encodes CASSLAPGLAGYEQYF.

The gene calls are TRBV6-6 and TRBJ1-4; 7 positions match TRBD1. CDR1 is MNHNY, CDR2 SVGAGI, per germline (reference sequence). V gave up 7 bases and J gave up 8 bases; unmatched junction bases: 13. The CDR3 totals 15 residues. CDR3 sequence reads: CASMPGRAGGEKLFF. The CDR3 region has the DNA TGTGCCAGCATGCCTGGTAGGGCAGGGGGGGAAAAACTGTTTTTT.

This clone has just a few counts. One end of the junction fails to match germline, which may point to a read error. V usage is TRBV15 and J usage is TRBJ1-5; 8 positions match TRBD1. This CDR3 has 13 amino acids. Germline CDR1 reads LNHNV; CDR2 reads YYDKDF (reference sequence). CDR3 protein: CATGRGRNQPQHF. For the CDR3, the DNA is TGTGCCACCGGCAGGGGGCGAAATCAGCCCCAGCATTTT.

The V gene is TRBV29-1, the J gene TRBJ2-1; TRBD2 matches 11 bases. Trimming cost V 7 bases and J 5 bases; bases outside gene matches: 4. The CDR3 length is 13 residues. Germline V gene data show CDR1 as SQVTM and CDR2 as ANQGSEA. CDR3 amino acids: CSGTSGGHNEQFF. CDR3 nucleotide sequence: TGCAGCGGTACTAGCGGGGGACACAATGAGCAGTTCTTC.